The 17 T cell receptor beta chains in this list originate from one sample, sequenced in a study of CD8 T cells in ankylosing spondylitis. Study observations and caveats: One TCR beta motif, made up of about 8 highly homologous variants, appeared characteristic of ankylosing spondylitis blood.

For these receptors, no antigen is known. TCRdb fed the 5' RACE reads into MiXCR, producing one record per CDR3 protein. The data show some 450,000 distinct CDR3 sequences, with 17% seen just once and 1% held by the top ten. What was sequenced was blood, either unsorted or a sorted T cell fraction (not recorded which). These receptors all come from a male donor with ankylosing spondylitis.

The gene calls are TRBV6-5 and TRBJ2-7; 7 bases are a match to TRBD1. This CDR3 is 11 amino acids long. CDR1 is MNHEY, CDR2 SVGAGI, per germline. V trimming: 2 bases; J trimming: 13 bases; junction bases outside the gene matches: 5. CDR3: CASSYRGRYYF. The CDR3 bases are TGTGCCAGCAGTTACAGGGGGCGTTATTACTTC.

This clonotype came up a few times. The chain uses TRBV20-1 and TRBJ2-1; 8 bases fit TRBD2. Germline V gene sequence: CDR1 DFQATT, CDR2 SNEGSKA (reference sequence). The CDR3 contains 15 residues. Trimming at V came to 0 bases and at J to 9 bases, leaving 10 bases not matched to a gene. The CDR3 nucleotides are TGCAGTGCTAGAGAGGGACTAGGGCGCGGGAGTGAGCAGTTCTTC. Translating gives CSAREGLGRGSEQFF.

In its sample, this clonotype was seen once. This chain connects TRBV20-1 to TRBJ2-5; tentatively, D is TRBD1 (5 bases). CDR3 size: 13 residues. CDR1 and CDR2 from the germline V gene are DFQATT and SNEGSKA (reference sequence). V was pared by 1 base and J by 1 base, with 7 bases between. DNA for the CDR3: TGCAGTGCTAGAGGGGGCAGCCAAGAGACCCAGTACTTC. This translates into CSARGGSQETQYF.

This clonotype was seen a handful of times. The chain combines TRBV2 with TRBJ1-5; no clear D gene. This CDR3 spans 13 amino acids. Trimming pared 8 bases from V and 4 bases from J, leaving 12 bases between. Germline-derived CDR1 and CDR2 are SNHLY and FYNNEI. The CDR3: CASGKDGNQPQHF. The CDR3 coding sequence is TGTGCCAGCGGCAAAGACGGGAATCAGCCCCAGCATTTT.

This chain joins TRBV20-1 and TRBJ1-2, with D tentatively TRBD1 (5 bases). Trimming took off 1 base at V and 5 bases at J, with 14 bases between the two ends. From germline, CDR1 is DFQATT and CDR2 SNEGSKA (reference sequence). The CDR3 is 14 amino acids. In DNA, the CDR3 is TGCAGTGCTAGAGCCGGGGGATGGGTTTATGGCTACACCTTC. It specifies CSARAGGWVYGYTF.

The chain recombines TRBV11-2 with TRBJ2-3, with 9 bases aligning to TRBD2. V shed 1 base and J 7 bases; nucleotides not matched to a gene: 9. This CDR3 comprises 16 residues. Per germline, CDR1 SGHAT and CDR2 FQNNGV. The CDR3 bases are TGTGCCAGCAGCTTAGGGGGCGGGAGGGCCGTAAATACGCAGTATTTT. It encodes CASSLGGGRAVNTQYF. The full variable domain, in which reference TRBV11-2 and TRBJ2-3 provide the parts outside the CDR3, is EAGVAQSPRYKIIEKRQSVAFWCNPISGHATLYWYQQILGQGPKLLIQFQNNGVVDDSQLPKDRFSAERLKGVDSTLKIQPAKLEDSAVYLCASSLGGGRAVNTQYFGPGTRLTVL.

Only a few counts were recorded for this clonotype. A read error may produce the germline difference seen at one junction end. The chain joins TRBV7-7 to TRBJ2-5; D unresolved. Per germline, CDR1 SSHAT and CDR2 FNYEAQ (reference sequence). The CDR3 consists of 13 residues. DNA for the CDR3: TGTGCTAGCAGCGTAACGAACCGGGAGACCCAGTACTTC. Encoded protein: CASSVTNRETQYF. Combining the CDR3 with reference TRBV7-7 and TRBJ2-5 gives the whole variable domain GAGVSQSPRYKVTKRGQDVTLRCDPISSHATLYWYQQALGQGPEFLTYFNYEAQPDKSGLPSDRFSAERPEGSISTLTIQRTEQRDSAMYRCASSVTNRETQYFGPGTRLLVL.

This clonotype was observed many times. The chain combines TRBV10-3 with TRBJ2-1, with 8 bases that match TRBD2. Germline V gene sequence: CDR1 ENHRY, CDR2 SYGVKD. V shed 0 bases and J 12 bases; nucleotides not matched to a gene: 10. The CDR3 sequence is 15 residues long. CDR3 sequence: CAISESIGTRPGQFF. Here the CDR3 DNA reads TGTGCCATCAGTGAGTCGATCGGGACTAGACCAGGGCAGTTCTTC.

This clonotype came up many times. The CDR3, as DNA: TGTGCCAGCAGCTTAGAGGGGGCGAACACTGAAGCTTTCTTT. This sequence encodes CASSLEGANTEAFF. The chain carries TRBV7-9 and TRBJ1-1; TRBD1 matches at 7 bases. The V and J ends lost 1 base and 1 base, in that order; junction bases with no gene match: 0. The CDR3 has 14 residues. Germline V lookup: CDR1 SEHNR, CDR2 FQNEAQ (reference sequence).

This clonotype appeared a few times. V gene TRBV12-3 or TRBV12-4 combines with J gene TRBJ1-1, with 12 bases aligning to TRBD1. Trimming at V came to 6 bases and at J to 7 bases, leaving 12 bases not matched to a gene. The CDR3 sequence is 16 residues long. CDR3 DNA sequence: TGTGCCAGCAGACTGGGACAGGGGGCGCAAAGGATTGAAGCTTTCTTT. Protein sequence: CASRLGQGAQRIEAFF.

This rearrangement joins TRBV14 to TRBJ2-3; either TRBD1 or TRBD2 may fit D (6 bases each). From germline, CDR1 is SGHDN and CDR2 FVKESK. V lost 0 bases and J 2 bases, leaving 12 bases between the germline ends. The CDR3 covers 16 residues. Here the CDR3 reads CASSQETGALTDTQYF. The DNA for the CDR3 is TGTGCCAGCAGCCAAGAGACGGGGGCGCTCACAGATACGCAGTATTTT.

The chain is built from TRBV18 and TRBJ2-7; maybe TRBD1 (6 bases). The length of the CDR3 is 15 residues. From germline, CDR1 is KGHSH and CDR2 LQKENI. The V end lost 3 bases, the J end lost 2 bases, and 14 bases lay between the germline ends. The CDR3 here is CASSPIAGDPYEQYF. The DNA of the CDR3 is TGTGCCAGCTCACCCATCGCAGGGGACCCCTACGAGCAGTACTTC.

This chain joins TRBV6-7 and TRBJ2-2; possible D gene TRBD2, 8 bases. TRBV6-7 is given ORF status, its function remaining uncertain. V lost 2 bases and J 4 bases, leaving 14 bases between the germline ends. The CDR3 length is 16 residues. In DNA form, the CDR3 reads TGTGCCAGCAGTTACCGGGAGGGGGCTGGCACCGGGGAGCTGTTTTTT. Residues: CASSYREGAGTGELFF.

As to this clonotype: One end of the junction is discordant with germline, which a read error may explain. J is TRBJ2-5 and V is TRBV3-1, with 9 bases identical to TRBD2. Looked up from germline, CDR1 is LGHDT and CDR2 is YNNKEL (reference sequence). The CDR3 contains 18 residues. CDR3 nucleotides: TGTGCCAGCAGCCACACGGTTAAAGCGGGGGGCCAACAAGAGAGCCAGTACTTC. Translated: CASSHTVKAGGQQESQYF.

The table lists this clonotype with a few counts. This chain uses TRBV6-2 or TRBV6-3 with TRBJ2-2; TRBD2 might be the D (6 bases). V lost 4 bases, J lost 4 bases, and 10 bases lay in between. The CDR3 is 14 amino acids. Looked up from germline, CDR1 is MNHEY and CDR2 is SVGEGT. DNA for the CDR3: TGTGCCAGCAGTTTGATGACTAGCACCGGGGAGCTGTTTTTT. This codes for CASSLMTSTGELFF.

This rearrangement joins TRBV3-1 to TRBJ1-5; D not certain. The CDR3 length is 16 residues. Trimming pared 4 bases from V and 7 bases from J, leaving 20 bases between. Germline V gene sequence: CDR1 LGHDT, CDR2 YNNKEL (reference sequence). CDR3: CASSPSETRPEQPQHF. In DNA, the CDR3 is TGTGCCAGCAGCCCGTCAGAGACCCGTCCGGAACAGCCCCAGCATTTT.

This clonotype came up a few times. The V gene is TRBV11-1, the J gene TRBJ2-7, with TRBD1 as a possible D gene (6 bases). CDR1 and CDR2 (germline): SGHAT, FQDESV (reference sequence). This CDR3 has 11 residues. V was shortened by 5 bases and J by 7 bases, with 9 bases between the two germline ends. The CDR3 region is CASSPDREQYF. In DNA form, the CDR3 reads TGTGCCAGCAGCCCAGACAGGGAGCAGTACTTC.